This TCR beta chain was profiled in a study of blood T cell repertoires in COVID-19. Study-wide context: Acute and convalescent COVID-19 specimens originated in the United States, Italy and Spain. T cells, B-cell-depleted T cells, or PBMCs supplied cDNA or gDNA.

V dropped 7 bases and J dropped 1 base, with 8 bases sitting between them. The length of the CDR3 is 13 residues. Germline-derived CDR1 and CDR2 are MDHEN and SYDVKM. Original analysis: Cell counts per sample came from amplifying reference gene primers. Measured with immunoSEQ multiplex PCR; TCRdb has only the in-frame clones, and not every one. That table furnishes V, J and clone size, whereas the DNA furnished D and trimming. The sample carries hundreds of thousands of clones, around 84% recorded once. The clonotype originates from a human donor in a cohort sampled during active COVID-19. Sequencing was done on a sample of peripheral blood. V is TRBV28 and J is TRBJ2-4; maybe TRBD2 (6 bases). The DNA of the CDR3 is TGTGCCAGCACGGAGGGGGCCAAAAACATTCAGTACTTC. The encoded protein is CASTEGAKNIQYF.